Listed here are 32 T cell receptor beta chains from one sample, sequenced in a study of beta chain features in type 1 diabetes. Reverse transcription of all isolated RNA meant that expressed TCRB transcripts were sequenced. The protocol was immunoSEQ multiplex PCR, while the TCRdb copy is restricted to in-frame clones and leaves out a portion. This sample has 25,000 or so clones, with roughly 69% found just once. The sample comprised Tregs from blood. The receptors stem from a woman aged 40 to 50 in good health.

The chain has TRBV9 and TRBJ1-1; 7 bases align to TRBD1. The germline gives CDR1 SGDLS, CDR2 YYNGEE. The junction had 13 bases not matched to a gene; V was cut back by 3 bases and J by 11 bases. The CDR3 loop spans 14 amino acids. The CDR3 here is CASSEGAGGLWAFF. The CDR3, as DNA: TGTGCCAGCAGCGAGGGGGCCGGGGGATTATGGGCTTTCTTT.

The chain has TRBV18 and TRBJ1-2, with 10 bases matching TRBD1. J was trimmed by 1 base and V by 1 base; bases with no gene match: 9. There are 18 residues in the CDR3. Germline V lookup: CDR1 KGHSH, CDR2 LQKENI. The CDR3 coding sequence is TGTGCCAGCTCACCACAACGGACAGGGGGGATTTTTAACTATGGCTACACCTTC. Amino acids: CASSPQRTGGIFNYGYTF.

This clone has a handful of counts. The chain joins TRBV10-3 to TRBJ1-6, with 7 bases fitting TRBD1. Germline V gene lookup returns CDR1 ENHRY and CDR2 SYGVKD. The CDR3 is 14 residues long. Trimming removed 6 bases from V and 10 bases from J; junction bases left unmatched: 9. The CDR3 DNA follows: TGTGCCATCAGACGCACAGGGGAAGGGTCACCCCTCCACTTT. Translating gives CAIRRTGEGSPLHF.

This rearrangement joins TRBV2 to TRBJ2-5; 7 bases match TRBD1. CDR1 is SNHLY, CDR2 FYNNEI, per germline. V shed 2 bases and J 3 bases; nucleotides not matched to a gene: 3. The CDR3 consists of 14 residues. The CDR3 loop is CASSERQGKETQYF. CDR3 coding DNA: TGTGCCAGCAGTGAAAGACAGGGTAAAGAGACCCAGTACTTC.

On this clone itself: This CDR3 is also generated by other DNA sequences in the sample. This sequence joins TRBV29-1 and TRBJ2-2; weak D call: TRBD1 (5 bases). Germline CDR1 reads SQVTM; CDR2 reads ANQGSEA. Trimming took off 3 bases at V and 5 bases at J, with 10 bases between the two ends. The CDR3 spans 13 residues. This chain's CDR3 is CSVDSGYTGELFF. The CDR3 DNA reads as TGCAGCGTTGATTCAGGGTATACCGGGGAGCTGTTTTTT.

The chain has TRBV5-6 and TRBJ2-1, with 10 bases aligning to TRBD2. CDR1 SGHDT and CDR2 YYEEEE come from the germline V gene. Germline trimming cut 4 bases from V and 11 bases from J; bases unmatched to any gene: 12. The CDR3 loop spans 15 amino acids. CDR3 DNA: TGTGCCAGCAGCCCCGGATGGCTAGCGGGGGCTAAGCAGTTCTTC. As protein: CASSPGWLAGAKQFF.

This clone appeared a few times. The V gene is TRBV10-3, the J gene TRBJ1-2; TRBD1 matches 9 bases. Germline V gene sequence: CDR1 ENHRY, CDR2 SYGVKD. This CDR3 is 15 amino acids long. The V gene end was trimmed by 6 bases and the J gene end by 2 bases; junction bases not matched to a gene: 7. CDR3 in amino acids: CAISISGTGNYGYTF. The CDR3 nucleotides are TGTGCCATCAGCATCTCCGGGACAGGGAACTATGGCTACACCTTC.

This clone showed up just a few times. The rearrangement joins TRBV19 to TRBJ2-4; possible D gene TRBD1, 5 bases. The ends were cut back, 2 bases at V and 9 bases at J, with 17 bases in the middle. The CDR3 sequence is 15 residues long. The germline CDR1 and CDR2 sequences are LNHDA and SQIVND (reference sequence). In nucleotides, the CDR3 is TGTGCCAGTAGTATAAGGGGTCCGATGAGTAGCATTCAGTACTTC. Translated: CASSIRGPMSSIQYF.

V usage is TRBV5-6 and J usage is TRBJ2-3; the match to TRBD2 covers 8 bases. CDR3 size: 13 residues. Trimming at V came to 4 bases and at J to 6 bases, leaving 4 bases not matched to a gene. Germline-derived CDR1 and CDR2 are SGHDT and YYEEEE. The CDR3 DNA reads as TGTGCCAGCAGCGTTAGCGGGGCCGATACGCAGTATTTT. It is translated as CASSVSGADTQYF.

The CDR3 region is CASSLVGGFYTEAFF. The DNA for the CDR3 is TGCGCCAGCAGCTTGGTGGGGGGTTTCTACACTGAAGCTTTCTTT. The chain is built from TRBV5-1 and TRBJ1-1; D perhaps matches TRBD1 (5 bases). Per germline, CDR1 SGHRS and CDR2 YFSETQ. V was pared by 0 bases and J by 3 bases, with 12 bases between. This CDR3 has 15 amino acids.

The chain combines TRBV29-1 with TRBJ1-3; 9 bases align to TRBD1. The germline gives CDR1 SQVTM, CDR2 ANQGSEA. The V gene end was trimmed by 6 bases and the J gene end by 0 bases; junction bases not matched to a gene: 6. CDR3 length: 15 amino acids. CDR3: CSVRDRAVSGNTIYF. In DNA, the CDR3 is TGCAGCGTCAGGGACAGGGCAGTCTCTGGAAACACCATATATTTT.

The genes are TRBV5-1 and TRBJ2-1, with D possibly TRBD2 on 6 matching bases. V lost 0 bases to trimming and J lost 7 bases, with 11 bases between them. The germline gives CDR1 SGHRS, CDR2 YFSETQ. This CDR3 comprises 14 residues. The CDR3 is CASSLDRRDNEQFF. For the CDR3, the DNA is TGCGCCAGCAGCTTGGACAGGAGGGATAATGAGCAGTTCTTC.

This chain links TRBV10-3 with TRBJ2-5; 8 positions match TRBD2. The germline V gene encodes CDR1 ENHRY and CDR2 SYGVKD. V was clipped by 4 bases and J by 1 base; unmatched bases: 14. The CDR3 length is 18 residues. As DNA, the CDR3 is TGTGCCATCAGTGCATCCCGGGGTAGCGGGGAACCCCAAGAGACCCAGTACTTC. Its protein is CAISASRGSGEPQETQYF.

By sample fraction, this clone is medium-sized (0.01 to 0.1%). The chain has TRBV2 and TRBJ2-7, with 12 bases lining up with TRBD2. The CDR3 spans 15 residues. V gave up 1 base and J gave up 2 bases; unmatched junction bases: 0. Germline V lookup: CDR1 SNHLY, CDR2 FYNNEI. In nucleotides, the CDR3 is TGTGCCAGCAGTGAAGGACTAGCGGGGGCCTACGAGCAGTACTTC. This gives the protein CASSEGLAGAYEQYF.

This clone has more than one count but fewer than ten. The genes are TRBV5-1 and TRBJ2-2; D is ambiguous. V lost 0 bases, J lost 1 base, and 4 bases lay in between. Per germline, CDR1 SGHRS and CDR2 YFSETQ. The CDR3 consists of 14 residues. As DNA, the CDR3 is TGCGCCAGCAGCTTGGGAGAGAACACCGGGGAGCTGTTTTTT. This codes for CASSLGENTGELFF.

The chain has TRBV5-1 and TRBJ2-3; D is possibly TRBD1 (6 bases). Trimming took 4 bases from V and 4 from J, leaving 10 bases between them. The CDR3 runs 13 residues. Germline CDR1 SGHRS, CDR2 YFSETQ. The chain's CDR3 is CASSPRTADTQYF. CDR3 DNA: TGCGCCAGCAGCCCACGGACAGCAGATACGCAGTATTTT.

This clone was counted only a few times. The chain uses TRBV7-2 and TRBJ2-7; D possibly corresponds to TRBD2 (8 bases). The V gene's germline CDR1 is SGHTA and CDR2 FQGNSA. V lost 3 bases and J lost 2, with 17 bases in between. CDR3 length: 16 amino acids. The CDR3 bases are TGTGCCAGCAGCTTCAGAGGGGGCGGGGGGCCCTACGAGCAGTACTTC. It codes for CASSFRGGGGPYEQYF.

Here the CDR3 DNA reads TGTGCCAGCTCAAGCTTAGAAAGCTCCTATAATTCACCCCTCCACTTT. Translation gives CASSSLESSYNSPLHF. The chain uses TRBV18 and TRBJ1-6; no clear D gene. CDR3 length equals 16 residues. V lost 5 bases, J lost 0 bases, and 11 bases lay in between. Germline values: CDR1 KGHSH, CDR2 LQKENI.

The V call is TRBV11-2, the J call TRBJ1-4; no clear D. The CDR3 spans 14 residues. CDR1 SGHAT and CDR2 FQNNGV come from the germline V gene. Trimming stripped 3 bases from V and 5 bases from J, with 10 bases between. This chain's CDR3 is CASSFGGRNEKLFF. CDR3 nucleotides: TGTGCCAGCAGCTTCGGCGGAAGGAATGAAAAACTGTTTTTT.

The J gene is TRBJ2-7, the V gene TRBV27; TRBD2 aligns across 12 bases. This CDR3 region has 18 residues. The germline gives CDR1 MNHEY, CDR2 SMNVEV (reference sequence). Unmatched junction bases numbered 9, after V lost 3 bases and J lost 0 bases. The CDR3 sequence: CASSFKLAGGVHSYEQYF. The DNA of the CDR3 is TGTGCCAGCAGTTTCAAACTAGCGGGGGGCGTACACTCCTACGAGCAGTACTTC.

The chain couples TRBV18 to TRBJ1-5; no clear D. This CDR3 has 13 residues. Trimming cost V 4 bases and J 2 bases, with 6 bases left between them. The germline V gene encodes CDR1 KGHSH and CDR2 LQKENI. In DNA form, the CDR3 reads TGTGCCAGCTCACAGCAGGGCAATCAGCCCCAGCATTTT. Amino acid sequence: CASSQQGNQPQHF.

This chain uses TRBV13 with TRBJ1-5; D is ambiguous. This CDR3 spans 12 amino acids. V shed 5 bases and J shed 9 bases, with 11 bases lying between them. Germline assignment: CDR1 PRHDT and CDR2 FYEKMQ (reference sequence). CDR3 coding DNA: TGTGCCAGCAGCGTCGGCCGGGGGCCCCAGCATTTT. Amino acid sequence: CASSVGRGPQHF. The variable domain in full, completed from reference TRBV13 and TRBJ1-5, reads AAGVIQSPRHLIKEKRETATLKCYPIPRHDTVYWYQQGPGQDPQFLISFYEKMQSDKGSIPDRFSAQQFSDYHSELNMSSLELGDSALYFCASSVGRGPQHFGDGTRLSIL.

V is TRBV5-4 and J is TRBJ2-6, with 7 bases identical to TRBD1. The CDR3 is 15 residues long. CDR1 is SGHNT, CDR2 YYREEE, per germline (reference sequence). The trim removed 4 bases at V and 9 bases at J, leaving 10 bases unmatched. The CDR3 region has the DNA TGTGCCAGCAGCCCCCCCCGACAGGGCGGCAACGTCCTGACTTTC. Translation gives CASSPPRQGGNVLTF.

This sequence joins TRBV5-4 and TRBJ2-3, with 7 bases matching TRBD1. CDR1 is SGHNT and CDR2 is YYREEE in the germline V gene (reference sequence). This CDR3 has 14 amino acids. V lost 4 bases and J lost 1; bases outside the gene matches: 3. CDR3 nucleotides: TGTGCCAGCAGCCAAGACAGGGGCACAGATACGCAGTATTTT. Protein product: CASSQDRGTDTQYF.

The chain couples TRBV6-5 to TRBJ1-6; no firm D call. Germline lookup yields CDR1 MNHEY and CDR2 SVGAGI. Trimming pared 4 bases from V and 7 bases from J, leaving 11 bases between. This CDR3 contains 14 residues. The CDR3 region has the DNA TGTGCCAGCAGTTCCACTCTGTCCAATTCACCCCTCCACTTT. This encodes CASSSTLSNSPLHF.

The rearrangement joins TRBV10-1 to TRBJ2-5, with D tentatively TRBD2 (6 bases). Germline CDR1 reads WNHNN; CDR2 reads SYGVQD (reference sequence). The CDR3 has 12 residues. V gave up 5 bases and J gave up 5 bases, with 9 bases separating them. The CDR3 spells CASSRGIETQYF. The CDR3 coding sequence is TGCGCCAGCAGTCGGGGGATTGAGACCCAGTACTTC.

The V and J genes are TRBV2 and TRBJ2-2; 7 bases align to TRBD2. CDR1 is SNHLY, CDR2 FYNNEI, per germline. V gave up 6 bases and J gave up 1 base; unmatched junction bases: 11. This CDR3 has 17 residues. Here the CDR3 reads CASRERGGGWNTGELFF. The CDR3 DNA follows: TGTGCCAGCAGGGAGCGCGGGGGAGGGTGGAACACCGGGGAGCTGTTTTTT.

About this clone itself: One end of the junction varies from germline; a read error may be responsible. V usage is TRBV2 and J usage is TRBJ2-1; unclear D gene. This CDR3 comprises 11 residues. The germline CDR1 and CDR2 sequences are SNHLY and FYNNEI. The CDR3 bases are TGTGCCAGCAGGGAGACTGCCGAGCTGTTCTTC. Its protein is CASRETAELFF.

The chain employs TRBV6-1 and TRBJ2-1, with no clear D. The CDR3 sequence is 14 residues long. The germline V gene has CDR1 MNHNS and CDR2 SASEGT. V lost 10 bases and J 0 bases, leaving 13 bases between the germline ends. The DNA of the CDR3 is TGTGCCATCCGGCCGCCAGGCTCCTACAATGAGCAGTTCTTC. Encoded protein: CAIRPPGSYNEQFF.

This CDR3 is CASSPPSLLVRNEQFF. CDR3 sequence (DNA): TGTGCCAGCTCACCACCAAGTCTTCTAGTTAGGAATGAGCAGTTCTTC. This rearrangement joins TRBV18 to TRBJ2-1; D ambiguous. The CDR3 extends over 16 amino acids. The germline V and J ends were trimmed by 0 bases and 7 bases, with 16 bases remaining between them. The V gene's germline CDR1 is KGHSH and CDR2 LQKENI.

J is TRBJ2-7 and V is TRBV5-1; 9 bases fit TRBD1. The CDR3 totals 15 residues. V lost 4 bases, J lost 4 bases, and 9 bases stayed unmatched. The germline gives CDR1 SGHRS, CDR2 YFSETQ. The CDR3 DNA sequence: TGCGCCAGCAGCCCAAGGACAGGGGCACGATACGAGCAGTACTTC. Residues: CASSPRTGARYEQYF. The entire variable domain, with the rest obtained from reference TRBV5-1 and TRBJ2-7, is as follows: KAGVTQTPRYLIKTRGQQVTLSCSPISGHRSVSWYQQTPGQGLQFLFEYFSETQRNKGNFPGRFSGRQFSNSRSEMNVSTLELGDSALYLCASSPRTGARYEQYFGPGTRLTVT.

This rearrangement joins TRBV9 to TRBJ2-3, with D hard to call. Germline V gene sequence: CDR1 SGDLS, CDR2 YYNGEE. The CDR3 covers 14 residues. Between the trimmed V and J ends, which lost 4 bases and 3 bases, there was a span of 12 bases. CDR3 nucleotides: TGTGCCAGCAGCCCCCACGGTTGGACAGATACGCAGTATTTT. Translated, it gives CASSPHGWTDTQYF.